This passage covers 5 T cell receptor beta chains from one sample sequenced in a study of T cell repertoires in cytomegalovirus infection. TCRdb re-analysed the reads in MiXCR, keeping a single row per CDR3 protein. The sample lists about 190,000 distinct CDR3 sequences; approximately 9.6% were seen once. Sequencing was carried out using PBMCs. The receptors here all came from a human donor in good health (CMV status not recorded). Some clones in this sample may be carry-over from other donors' samples.

This clonotype has a handful of counts. This chain links TRBV12-3 or TRBV12-4 with TRBJ2-7; TRBD1 matches 10 bases. The junction had 4 bases not matched to a gene; V was cut back by 6 bases and J by 2 bases. The CDR3 extends over 14 amino acids. The CDR3 coding sequence is TGTGCCAGCAGGGCGACAGGGGGCACCTACGAGCAGTACTTC. Translating gives CASRATGGTYEQYF.

In this sample, this clonotype turned up many times. V usage is TRBV4-3 and J usage is TRBJ1-2; a possible D gene is TRBD1 (5 bases). Trimming left V 0 bases short and J 4 bases short, with 9 bases between. The CDR3 sequence is 14 residues long. Per germline, CDR1 LGHNA and CDR2 YSLEER. The CDR3 loop is CASSQDSGVYGYTF. CDR3 nucleotide sequence: TGCGCCAGCAGCCAAGATTCGGGGGTCTATGGCTACACCTTC.

Only a few counts were recorded for this clonotype. The rearrangement joins TRBV4-1 to TRBJ1-3; tentatively, D is TRBD1 (5 bases). The CDR3 totals 14 residues. The germline CDR1 and CDR2 sequences are MGHRA and YSYEKL. The V end was cut by 1 base, the J end by 7 bases, with 11 bases between. Here the CDR3 reads CASSQGSGSNTIYF. CDR3 bases: TGCGCCAGCAGCCAAGGGTCAGGGTCCAACACCATATATTTT.

The sample holds many counts of this clonotype. The CDR3 sequence is CASSRTAVYGYTF. The CDR3 DNA sequence: TGTGCCAGCAGCCGAACGGCTGTCTATGGCTACACCTTC. The chain recombines TRBV7-2 with TRBJ1-2; D ambiguous. V was trimmed by 5 bases and J by 4 bases, leaving 11 bases between them. The CDR3 is 13 residues long. Germline-derived CDR1 and CDR2 are SGHTA and FQGNSA.

This clonotype was seen many times. The V and J genes are TRBV5-4 and TRBJ1-1; D ambiguous. The germline gives CDR1 SGHNT, CDR2 YYREEE (reference sequence). The V gene lost 1 base and the J gene lost 3 bases, with 7 bases spanning the gap. The CDR3 extends over 13 amino acids. For the CDR3, the DNA is TGTGCCAGCAGCTTGCCAGGCTACACTGAAGCTTTCTTT. Encoded protein: CASSLPGYTEAFF.